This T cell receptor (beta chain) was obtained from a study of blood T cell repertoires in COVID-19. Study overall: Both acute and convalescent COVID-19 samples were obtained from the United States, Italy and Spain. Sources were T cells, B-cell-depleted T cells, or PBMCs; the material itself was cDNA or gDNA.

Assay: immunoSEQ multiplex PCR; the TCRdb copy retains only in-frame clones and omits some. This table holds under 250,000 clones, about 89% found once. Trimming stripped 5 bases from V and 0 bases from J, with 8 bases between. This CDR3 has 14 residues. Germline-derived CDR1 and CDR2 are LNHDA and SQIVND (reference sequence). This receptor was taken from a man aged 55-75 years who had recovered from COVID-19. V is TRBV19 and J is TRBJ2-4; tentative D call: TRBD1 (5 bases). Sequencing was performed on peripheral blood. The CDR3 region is CASSPQGAKNIQYF. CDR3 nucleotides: TGTGCCAGTAGTCCCCAGGGAGCCAAAAACATTCAGTACTTC.